One and the same sample provided the 18 T cell receptor beta chains below, sequenced in a study of identical twins (dated by TCRdb to the mid-2010s). Library preparation employed 5' RACE. This sample was sequenced with an Illumina HiSeq 2000. Using fastp at Q25 and MiXCR, TCRdb reprocessed the public reads and kept productive beta chains. Every distinct CDR3 protein forms one entry, paired with its most common genes and DNA. This sample has more than 1.5 million distinct CDR3 sequences in its table, and around 29% of those were observed once. Of the sample, 0.25% to 0.3% falls within the top ten clones. Sequenced: cord blood. The receptors were gathered from a newborn girl in good health.

This chain joins TRBV9 and TRBJ2-5, with TRBD2 identical over 10 bases. The CDR3 sequence is 18 residues long. Trimming took 4 bases from V and 11 from J; bases not matched to a gene: 23. Germline V gene data show CDR1 as SGDLS and CDR2 as YYNGEE. CDR3 sequence reads: CASSPQRLAGVLISEQYF. CDR3 sequence (DNA): TGTGCCAGCAGCCCCCAGCGTCTAGCGGGAGTACTGATCAGTGAGCAGTACTTC. Using reference TRBV9 and TRBJ2-5 for the parts outside the CDR3, the full variable domain is DSGVTQTPKHLITATGQRVTLRCSPRSGDLSVYWYQQSLDQGLQFLIQYYNGEERAKGNILERFSAQQFPDLHSELNLSSLELGDSALYFCASSPQRLAGVLISEQYFGPGTRLLVL.

This clonotype was detected only a few times. The CDR3 bases are TGCGCCAGCAGCTATTACAGGAGGTCCTACGAGCAGTACTTC. Amino acids: CASSYYRRSYEQYF. V is TRBV5-1 and J is TRBJ2-7; D is possibly TRBD1 or TRBD2 (5 bases each). The CDR3 sequence is 14 residues long. Germline CDR1 and CDR2: SGHRS and YFSETQ. The V end was cut by 3 bases, the J end by 1 base, with 11 bases between.

The CDR3 DNA reads TGTGCCAGCCAACCGGGACTAGCGCCCCAAGAGACCCAGTACTTC. As protein: CASQPGLAPQETQYF. The V call is TRBV9, the J call TRBJ2-5; 10 positions match TRBD2. J lost 1 base, V lost 7 bases, and 7 bases had no gene match. The CDR3 length is 15 residues. Germline V gives CDR1 SGDLS, CDR2 YYNGEE.

In this sample, this clonotype turned up many times. The gene calls are TRBV27 and TRBJ2-7; no definite D call. Germline CDR1 and CDR2: MNHEY and SMNVEV (reference sequence). The CDR3 length is 13 residues. V was shortened by 0 bases and J by 2 bases, with 5 bases between the two germline ends. The CDR3 region is CASSLSAAYEQYF. As DNA, the CDR3 is TGTGCCAGCAGTTTATCGGCCGCCTACGAGCAGTACTTC.

In this sample, this clonotype turned up a few times. The rearrangement uses TRBV25-1 and TRBJ2-5; D might be TRBD1 (6 bases). The CDR3 has 13 amino acids. V was trimmed by 5 bases and J by 3 bases, leaving 10 bases between them. CDR1 and CDR2 from the germline V gene are MGHDK and SYGVNS. In nucleotides, the CDR3 is TGTGCCAGCAGTATCCCAGGGGAAGAGACCCAGTACTTC. It yields the protein CASSIPGEETQYF.

In this sample, this clonotype turned up a few times. The V and J genes are TRBV11-2 and TRBJ2-7, with D perhaps given as TRBD1 or TRBD2 (5 bases each). This CDR3 contains 14 residues. V lost 3 bases to trimming and J lost 4 bases, with 13 bases between them. In germline, CDR1 is SGHAT, CDR2 FQNNGV. The CDR3 reads CASSFAGTLYEQYF. The DNA for the CDR3 is TGTGCCAGCAGCTTCGCCGGGACGTTGTACGAGCAGTACTTC.

This chain uses TRBV28 with TRBJ2-7; D remains unclear. Germline V gene data show CDR1 as MDHEN and CDR2 as SYDVKM. V lost 3 bases, J lost 3 bases, and 6 bases lay in between. The CDR3 contains 12 residues. This CDR3 reads CASSFWFYEQYF. Here the CDR3 DNA reads TGTGCCAGCAGTTTTTGGTTCTACGAGCAGTACTTC.

This clonotype was seen a handful of times. The chain combines TRBV9 with TRBJ2-1; D possibly corresponds to TRBD2 (6 bases). The J call may be wrong; the DNA end is better matched by TRBJ2-7. This CDR3 has 15 residues. Germline CDR1 SGDLS, CDR2 YYNGEE. This chain's CDR3 is CASSVKAGPYNEQYF. The CDR3, as DNA: TGTGCCAGCAGCGTAAAGGCGGGGCCCTACAATGAGCAGTACTTC.

This clonotype has at least ten counts. The J gene is TRBJ2-1, the V gene TRBV5-1, with no clear D. The ends were cut back, 7 bases at V and 5 bases at J, with 7 bases in the middle. Germline assignment: CDR1 SGHRS and CDR2 YFSETQ. The CDR3 loop spans 11 amino acids. The CDR3 bases are TGCGCCAGCGCTAGGAACAATGAGCAGTTCTTC. It codes for CASARNNEQFF.

J is TRBJ2-4 and V is TRBV6-1; 10 nucleotides line up with TRBD2. CDR1 and CDR2 (germline): MNHNS, SASEGT. The CDR3 extends over 13 amino acids. With V trimmed by 4 bases and J by 15 bases, 9 bases remained unmatched. The CDR3, as DNA: TGTGCCAGCAGTGCCGGACTAGCGGCCCCTTCGTACTTC. Its protein is CASSAGLAAPSYF.

In its sample, this clonotype was seen a few times. The chain joins TRBV9 to TRBJ1-2; D might be TRBD1 (5 bases). Trimming stripped 4 bases from V and 3 bases from J, with 22 bases between. The CDR3 loop spans 17 amino acids. Germline CDR1 SGDLS, CDR2 YYNGEE. This CDR3 reads CASSQSTMGPTDYGYTF. CDR3 nucleotide sequence: TGTGCCAGCAGCCAGAGCACCATGGGGCCCACCGACTATGGCTACACCTTC.

V usage is TRBV25-1 and J usage is TRBJ1-1; TRBD1 might be the D (5 bases). V lost 6 bases to trimming and J lost 5 bases, with 19 bases between them. CDR1 is MGHDK and CDR2 is SYGVNS in the germline V gene. The CDR3 length is 15 residues. This chain's CDR3 is CASSPGQSKGTEAFF. The CDR3 DNA is TGTGCCAGCAGCCCAGGACAATCCAAAGGAACTGAAGCTTTCTTT. Full variable domain (outside the CDR3, taken from reference TRBV25-1 and TRBJ1-1): EADIYQTPRYLVIGTGKKITLECSQTMGHDKMYWYQQDPGMELHLIHYSYGVNSTEKGDLSSESTVSRIRTEHFPLTLESARPSHTSQYLCASSPGQSKGTEAFFGQGTRLTVV.

This chain joins TRBV20-1 and TRBJ1-2; TRBD1 might be the D (5 bases). Per germline, CDR1 DFQATT and CDR2 SNEGSKA (reference sequence). The CDR3 has 13 amino acids. The CDR3 bases are TGCAGGGGAGACAAGGGGAAGAACTATGGCTACACCTTC. Amino acids: CRGDKGKNYGYTF.

This clonotype occurred a few times. The chain combines TRBV4-1 with TRBJ2-1; D is unresolved. The CDR3 is made up of 16 amino acids. Per germline, CDR1 MGHRA and CDR2 YSYEKL. V gave up 0 bases and J gave up 6 bases, with 15 bases separating them. CDR3 DNA sequence: TGCGCCAGCAGCCAAGATTGGCGGAGCCACTCCAATGAGCAGTTCTTC. This sequence encodes CASSQDWRSHSNEQFF.

This clonotype turned up a few times. V and J are TRBV2 and TRBJ2-1; TRBD2 matches 8 bases. Trimming removed 7 bases from V and 6 bases from J; junction bases left unmatched: 5. Germline assignment: CDR1 SNHLY and CDR2 FYNNEI. CDR3 length: 13 residues. The CDR3 bases are TGTGCCAGCAAGTTACTAGCGGCCAATGAGCAGTTCTTC. It yields the protein CASKLLAANEQFF. Supplemented by reference TRBV2 and TRBJ2-1, the full variable domain reads EPEVTQTPSHQVTQMGQEVILRCVPISNHLYFYWYRQILGQKVEFLVSFYNNEISEKSEIFDDQFSVERPDGSNFTLKIRSTKLEDSAMYFCASKLLAANEQFFGPGTRLTVL.

This clonotype appeared a few times. The chain joins TRBV24-1 to TRBJ2-3; D might be TRBD1 (7 bases). CDR3 length equals 14 residues. Germline lookup yields CDR1 KGHDR and CDR2 SFDVKD. V lost 6 bases, J lost 4 bases, and 13 bases lay in between. The chain's CDR3 is CATSSGQRADTQYF. Here the CDR3 DNA reads TGTGCCACCAGTTCGGGACAGCGGGCAGATACGCAGTATTTT.

This clonotype has ten or more counts. The J gene is TRBJ1-2, the V gene TRBV12-3 or TRBV12-4; D may be TRBD1 (6 bases). Trimming took off 7 bases at V and 6 bases at J, with 12 bases between the two ends. The CDR3 spans 12 residues. DNA for the CDR3: TGTGCCAGCACCTTCAACAGGGATGGCTACACCTTC. This codes for CASTFNRDGYTF.

Worth noting for this clonotype: This may be a read error, as it is one base from a much larger clone. V is TRBV6-1 and J is TRBJ1-4; no clear D gene. Deletions cut 2 bases from V and 0 bases from J, with 7 bases between. CDR1 MNHNS and CDR2 SASEGT come from the germline V gene. There are 15 residues in the CDR3. The CDR3 loop is CASSEQAATNEKLFF. In DNA form, the CDR3 reads TGTGCCAGCAGTGAACAGGCAGCAACTAATGAAAAACTGTTTTTT.